Listed below are T cell receptor beta chains from one sample, sequenced in a study of blood T cell repertoires in COVID-19. TCRdb keeps only in-frame clones here, not all; method: immunoSEQ multiplex PCR. Here the sample spans 70,000 to 95,000 clones, around 88% being singletons. Input material: peripheral blood. The receptors were gathered from a man aged 65-85 years with active or convalescent COVID-19. Each CDR3 is given with its conserved first and last residue. D genes are given only for firm matches. Rows give clone size only sometimes, using once, few, many, or a class for an expanded clone.

CDR3nt: TGTGCCAGCAGCTTTTCGGGAACTAGCGACCAGCCCCCCTACGAGCAGTACTTC
CDR3aa: CASSFSGTSDQPPYEQYF
abundance: .
j_gene: TRBJ2-7
d_gene: TRBD2
v_gene: TRBV7-3

CDR3nt: TGCAGTGCTAGTGGTGTGGGCGGCGGGAGCACAGATACGCAGTATTTT
CDR3aa: CSASGVGGGSTDTQYF
abundance: .
j_gene: TRBJ2-3
d_gene: .
v_gene: TRBV20-1

CDR3nt: TGTGCCAGTAGTACCCAATCCGGGACAGGGGGCGGTCGTAGTCAGCCCCAGCATTTT
CDR3aa: CASSTQSGTGGGRSQPQHF
abundance: once
j_gene: TRBJ1-5
d_gene: TRBD1
v_gene: TRBV19

CDR3nt: TGTGCCAGCAGTGAAGGCTCGGATGGCTACACCTTC
CDR3aa: CASSEGSDGYTF
abundance: .
j_gene: TRBJ1-2
d_gene: .
v_gene: TRBV2

CDR3nt: TGTGCCAGCAGCCAGTCCAGGACAGGGAGAGGATCACCCCTCCACTTT
CDR3aa: CASSQSRTGRGSPLHF
abundance: .
j_gene: TRBJ1-6
d_gene: TRBD1
v_gene: TRBV3-1/TRBV3-2

CDR3nt: TGTGCCAGCAGCGTAGGGGGGACTAGCGGGTACAATGAGCAGTTCTTC
CDR3aa: CASSVGGTSGYNEQFF
abundance: .
j_gene: TRBJ2-1
d_gene: TRBD2
v_gene: TRBV9

CDR3nt: TGTGCCAGCAGCCCCCCCGGGGGGGTAAGGTTTAACACCGGGGAGCTGTTTTTT
CDR3aa: CASSPPGGVRFNTGELFF
abundance: .
j_gene: TRBJ2-2
d_gene: TRBD2
v_gene: TRBV7-2

CDR3nt: TGTGCCAGCAGCTTGCGTCTAGCGGGAGCTGGCACAGATACGCAGTATTTT
CDR3aa: CASSLRLAGAGTDTQYF
abundance: .
j_gene: TRBJ2-3
d_gene: TRBD2
v_gene: TRBV5-6

CDR3nt: TGCGCCAGCAGCCAACCGTTACAGGGGAATAGTGAGCAGTTCTTC
CDR3aa: CASSQPLQGNSEQFF
abundance: .
j_gene: TRBJ2-1
d_gene: TRBD1
v_gene: TRBV4-1

CDR3nt: TGCGCCAGCAGCCTTAGCGGGGAAAGGGATACGCAGTATTTT
CDR3aa: CASSLSGERDTQYF
abundance: .
j_gene: TRBJ2-3
d_gene: TRBD2
v_gene: TRBV4-3

CDR3nt: TGTGCCAGCAGCCAAGGGACAGTTACAGATACGCAGTATTTT
CDR3aa: CASSQGTVTDTQYF
abundance: .
j_gene: TRBJ2-3
d_gene: .
v_gene: TRBV3-1/TRBV3-2

CDR3nt: TGCGCCAGCAGCTCCCGGACAGGGGAAAACACCATATATTTT
CDR3aa: CASSSRTGENTIYF
abundance: .
j_gene: TRBJ1-3
d_gene: TRBD1
v_gene: TRBV5-1

CDR3nt: TGTGCCAGCATCTTCGACAGGGTATATAATTCACCCCTCCACTTT
CDR3aa: CASIFDRVYNSPLHF
abundance: .
j_gene: TRBJ1-6
d_gene: TRBD1
v_gene: TRBV6-5

CDR3nt: TGTGCCAGCAGCTTAGTATCAGGGGGCACTGAAGCTTTCTTT
CDR3aa: CASSLVSGGTEAFF
abundance: .
j_gene: TRBJ1-1
d_gene: TRBD1
v_gene: TRBV11-2

CDR3nt: TGCGCCAGCAGCCCGTCTGGAAAGACTAGTTACGAGCAGTACTTC
CDR3aa: CASSPSGKTSYEQYF
abundance: .
j_gene: TRBJ2-7
d_gene: .
v_gene: TRBV4-1

CDR3nt: TGTGCCAGCCATACGATGGGGGCCTCGACCTATGGCTACACCTTC
CDR3aa: CASHTMGASTYGYTF
abundance: .
j_gene: TRBJ1-2
d_gene: .
v_gene: TRBV28

CDR3nt: TGTGCCAGCAGTGAATGGGGCATGTCTTCGCAGCCCCAGCATTTT
CDR3aa: CASSEWGMSSQPQHF
abundance: few
j_gene: TRBJ1-5
d_gene: .
v_gene: TRBV6-1

CDR3nt: TGTGCCAGCCGGGGCTATGGCTACACCTTC
CDR3aa: CASRGYGYTF
abundance: .
j_gene: TRBJ1-2
d_gene: .
v_gene: TRBV25-1

CDR3nt: TGTGCCAGCAGCCGGGGGGTAGCGGACTCCTACAATGAGCAGTTCTTC
CDR3aa: CASSRGVADSYNEQFF
abundance: .
j_gene: TRBJ2-1
d_gene: .
v_gene: TRBV3-1/TRBV3-2

CDR3nt: TGTGCCAGCTCACCGCAACTAGCGGGAGGGCCCAATGAGCAGTTCTTC
CDR3aa: CASSPQLAGGPNEQFF
abundance: .
j_gene: TRBJ2-1
d_gene: TRBD2
v_gene: TRBV18

CDR3nt: TGCAGTGCTAGTTCGGGTAAGTTTCGGGATAACTATGGCTACACCTTC
CDR3aa: CSASSGKFRDNYGYTF
abundance: .
j_gene: TRBJ1-2
d_gene: .
v_gene: TRBV20-1

CDR3nt: TGTGCCAGCTCACCCCAGGGGGGATCCCTCCACTTT
CDR3aa: CASSPQGGSLHF
abundance: .
j_gene: TRBJ1-6
d_gene: TRBD1
v_gene: TRBV18

CDR3nt: TGTGCCAGCAGCAGGGACAGGGGATTTCAGCCCCAGCATTTT
CDR3aa: CASSRDRGFQPQHF
abundance: once
j_gene: TRBJ1-5
d_gene: TRBD1
v_gene: TRBV6-2/TRBV6-3

CDR3nt: TGTGCCAGCAGCCCTCGGTTGGGGCTAGCGGATAACAATGAGCAGTTCTTC
CDR3aa: CASSPRLGLADNNEQFF
abundance: .
j_gene: TRBJ2-1
d_gene: TRBD2
v_gene: TRBV7-9

CDR3nt: TGTGCCAGCAGTCGGTGGACTAGCGGGACTAGCACAGATACGCAGTATTTT
CDR3aa: CASSRWTSGTSTDTQYF
abundance: .
j_gene: TRBJ2-3
d_gene: TRBD2
v_gene: TRBV2

CDR3nt: TGTGCCAGCAGTTCACCGGGACAGTCCTACAATGAGCAGTTCTTC
CDR3aa: CASSSPGQSYNEQFF
abundance: .
j_gene: TRBJ2-1
d_gene: TRBD1
v_gene: TRBV5-4

CDR3nt: TGTGCCAGCAGCCAAGAAGGGGTCACTCAGTACTTC
CDR3aa: CASSQEGVTQYF
abundance: .
j_gene: TRBJ2-7
d_gene: .
v_gene: TRBV14

CDR3nt: TGCGCCAGCAGCTTGGCGGGGGAGCAGTACTTC
CDR3aa: CASSLAGEQYF
abundance: .
j_gene: TRBJ2-7
d_gene: .
v_gene: TRBV5-1